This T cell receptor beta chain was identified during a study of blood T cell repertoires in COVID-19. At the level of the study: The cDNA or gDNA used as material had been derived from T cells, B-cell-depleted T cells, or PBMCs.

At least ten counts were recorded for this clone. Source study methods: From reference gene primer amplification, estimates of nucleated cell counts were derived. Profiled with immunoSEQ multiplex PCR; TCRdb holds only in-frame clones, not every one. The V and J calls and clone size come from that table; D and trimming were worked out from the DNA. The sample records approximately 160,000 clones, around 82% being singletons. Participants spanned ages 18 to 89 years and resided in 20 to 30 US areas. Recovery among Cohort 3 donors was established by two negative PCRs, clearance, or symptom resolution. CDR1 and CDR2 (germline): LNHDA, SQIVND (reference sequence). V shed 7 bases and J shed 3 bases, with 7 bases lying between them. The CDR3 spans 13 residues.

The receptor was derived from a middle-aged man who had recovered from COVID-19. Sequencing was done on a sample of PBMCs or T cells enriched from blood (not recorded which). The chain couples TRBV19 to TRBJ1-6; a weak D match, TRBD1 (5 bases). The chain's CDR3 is CASTRGYNSPLHF. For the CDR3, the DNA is TGTGCCAGTACAAGGGGCTATAATTCACCCCTCCACTTT. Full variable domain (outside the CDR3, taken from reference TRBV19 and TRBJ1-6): DGGITQSPKYLFRKEGQNVTLSCEQNLNHDAMYWYRQDPGQGLRLIYYSQIVNDFQKGDIAEGYSVSREKKESFPLTVTSAQKNPTAFYLCASTRGYNSPLHFGNGTRLTVT.